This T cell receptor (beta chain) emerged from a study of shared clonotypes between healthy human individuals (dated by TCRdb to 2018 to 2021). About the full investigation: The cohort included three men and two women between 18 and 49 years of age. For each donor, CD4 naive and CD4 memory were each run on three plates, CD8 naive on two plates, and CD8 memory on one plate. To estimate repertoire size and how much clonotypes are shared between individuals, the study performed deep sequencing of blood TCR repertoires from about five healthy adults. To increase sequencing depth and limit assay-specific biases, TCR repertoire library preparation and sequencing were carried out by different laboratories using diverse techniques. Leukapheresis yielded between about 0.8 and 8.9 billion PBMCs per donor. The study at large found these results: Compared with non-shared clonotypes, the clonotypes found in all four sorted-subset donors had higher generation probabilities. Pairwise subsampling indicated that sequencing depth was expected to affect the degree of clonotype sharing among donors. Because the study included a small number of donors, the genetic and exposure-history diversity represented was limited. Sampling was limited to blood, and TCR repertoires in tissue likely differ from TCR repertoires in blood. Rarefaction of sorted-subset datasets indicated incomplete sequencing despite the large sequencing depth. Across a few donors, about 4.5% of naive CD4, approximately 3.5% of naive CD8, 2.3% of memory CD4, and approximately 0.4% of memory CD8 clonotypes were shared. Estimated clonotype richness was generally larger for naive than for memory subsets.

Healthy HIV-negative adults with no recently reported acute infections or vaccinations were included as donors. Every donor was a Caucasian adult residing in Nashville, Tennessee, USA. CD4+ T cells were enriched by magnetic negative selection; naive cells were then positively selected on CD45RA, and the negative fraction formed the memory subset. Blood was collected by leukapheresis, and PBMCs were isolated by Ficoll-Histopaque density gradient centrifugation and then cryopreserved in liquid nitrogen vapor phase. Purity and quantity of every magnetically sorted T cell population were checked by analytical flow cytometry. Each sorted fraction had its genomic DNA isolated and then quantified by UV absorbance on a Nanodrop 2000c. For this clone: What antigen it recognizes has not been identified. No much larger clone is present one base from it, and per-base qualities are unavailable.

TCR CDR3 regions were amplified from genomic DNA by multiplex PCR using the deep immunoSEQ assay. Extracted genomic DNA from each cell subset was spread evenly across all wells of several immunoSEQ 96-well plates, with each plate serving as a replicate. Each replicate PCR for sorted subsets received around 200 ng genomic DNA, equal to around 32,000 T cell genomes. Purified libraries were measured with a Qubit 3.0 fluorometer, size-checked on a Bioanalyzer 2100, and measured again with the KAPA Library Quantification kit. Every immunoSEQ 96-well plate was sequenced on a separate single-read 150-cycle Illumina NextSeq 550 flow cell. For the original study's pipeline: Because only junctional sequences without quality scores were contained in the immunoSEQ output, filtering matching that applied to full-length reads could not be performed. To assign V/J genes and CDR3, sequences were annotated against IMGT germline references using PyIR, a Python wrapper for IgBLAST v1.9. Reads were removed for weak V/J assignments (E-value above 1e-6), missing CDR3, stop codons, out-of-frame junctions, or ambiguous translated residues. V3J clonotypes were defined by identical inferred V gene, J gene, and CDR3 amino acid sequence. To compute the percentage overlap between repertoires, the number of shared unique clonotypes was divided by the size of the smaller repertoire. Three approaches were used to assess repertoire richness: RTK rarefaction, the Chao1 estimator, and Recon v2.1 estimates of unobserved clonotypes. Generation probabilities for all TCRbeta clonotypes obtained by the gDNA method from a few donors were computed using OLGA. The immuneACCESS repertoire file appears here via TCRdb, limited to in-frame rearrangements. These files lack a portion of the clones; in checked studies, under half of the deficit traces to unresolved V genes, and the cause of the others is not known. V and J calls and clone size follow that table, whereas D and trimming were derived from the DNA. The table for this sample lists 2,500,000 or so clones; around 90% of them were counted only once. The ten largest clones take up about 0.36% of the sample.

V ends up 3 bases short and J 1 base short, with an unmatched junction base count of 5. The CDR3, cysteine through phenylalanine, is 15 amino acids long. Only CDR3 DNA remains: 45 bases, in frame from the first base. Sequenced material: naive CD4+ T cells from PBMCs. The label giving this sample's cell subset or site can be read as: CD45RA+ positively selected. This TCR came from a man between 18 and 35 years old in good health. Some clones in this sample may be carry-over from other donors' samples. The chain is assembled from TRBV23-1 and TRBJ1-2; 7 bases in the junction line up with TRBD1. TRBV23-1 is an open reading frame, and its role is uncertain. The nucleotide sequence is TGCGCCAGCAGTCACCCGGGACAGCGTAACTATGGCTACACCTTC. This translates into CASSHPGQRNYGYTF.